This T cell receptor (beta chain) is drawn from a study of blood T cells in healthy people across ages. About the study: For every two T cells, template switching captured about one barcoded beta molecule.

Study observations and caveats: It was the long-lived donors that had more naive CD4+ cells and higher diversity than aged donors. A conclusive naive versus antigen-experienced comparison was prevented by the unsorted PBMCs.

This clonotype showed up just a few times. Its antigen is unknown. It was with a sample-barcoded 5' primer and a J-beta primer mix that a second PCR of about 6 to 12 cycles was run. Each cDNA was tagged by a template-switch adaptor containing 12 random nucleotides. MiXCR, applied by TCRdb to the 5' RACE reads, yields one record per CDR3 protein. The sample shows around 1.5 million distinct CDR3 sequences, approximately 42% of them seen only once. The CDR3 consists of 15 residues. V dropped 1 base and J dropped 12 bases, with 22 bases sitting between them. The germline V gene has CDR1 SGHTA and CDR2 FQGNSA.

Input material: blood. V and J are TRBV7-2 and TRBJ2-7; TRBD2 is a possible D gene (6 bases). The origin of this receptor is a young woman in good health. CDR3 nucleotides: TGTGCCAGCAGCTTAGTAGCGGTCCTTTCCACCCTGTTGTACTTC. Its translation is CASSLVAVLSTLLYF. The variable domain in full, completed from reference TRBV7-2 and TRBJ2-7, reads GAGVSQSPSNKVTEKGKDVELRCDPISGHTALYWYRQSLGQGLEFLIYFQGNSAPDKSGLPSDRFSAERTGGSVSTLTIQRTQQEDSAVYLCASSLVAVLSTLLYFGPGTRLTVT.